This T cell receptor beta chain was profiled in a study of Ad26.COV2.S vaccination and SARS-CoV-2 variants. Assay used: immunoSEQ multiplex PCR; TCRdb lists only in-frame clones, some missing. The sample yields roughly 450,000 clones, approximately 90% seen once. Indicated treatment: about 20 received Ad26.COV2.S at low or high dose, single or two shots; several received placebo; per-sample allocation not given. Specimen acquisition occurred on day 63 following the initial vaccine or placebo injection. Donation came from an adult in Boston who was aged 18-55 years. As to this clone: Its cognate antigen is unknown.

Regarding the study as a whole: Marked by substantial breadth, spike-specific CD8+ and CD4+ T cell responses were reportedly seen after vaccination. Compared with placebo recipients, vaccine recipients had higher spike-specific TCR breadth. Vaccine and placebo groups showed comparable non-spike TCR breadth.

Trimming left V 5 bases short and J 6 bases short, with 13 bases between. Germline CDR1 reads SGHAT; CDR2 reads FQNNGV. CDR3 length: 14 amino acids. The sequences come from peripheral blood, collected in a trial of Ad26.COV2.S vaccine versus placebo. The chain carries TRBV11-2 and TRBJ2-2, with unresolved D. This sequence was found in a person between 18 and 65 years old who received the Ad26.COV2.S COVID-19 vaccine or a placebo. The CDR3 DNA is TGTGCCAGCAGCCCCCCACTTCGTCCCGGGGAGCTGTTTTTT. It encodes CASSPPLRPGELFF.